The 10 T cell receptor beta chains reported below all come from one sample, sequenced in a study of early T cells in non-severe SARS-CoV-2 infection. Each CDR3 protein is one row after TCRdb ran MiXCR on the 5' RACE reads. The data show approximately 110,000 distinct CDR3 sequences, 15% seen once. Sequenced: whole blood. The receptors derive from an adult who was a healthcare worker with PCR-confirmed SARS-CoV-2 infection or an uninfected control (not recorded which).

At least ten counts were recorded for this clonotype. The DNA of the CDR3 is TGTGCCAGCAGCCAACGAGCGGGGAGGTCTTCCGAGCAGTACTTC. Protein: CASSQRAGRSSEQYF. The chain employs TRBV3-1 and TRBJ2-7, with TRBD2 matching 7 bases. Germline CDR1 LGHDT, CDR2 YNNKEL (reference sequence). The CDR3 has 15 residues. Trimming cost V 2 bases and J 6 bases; bases outside gene matches: 10.

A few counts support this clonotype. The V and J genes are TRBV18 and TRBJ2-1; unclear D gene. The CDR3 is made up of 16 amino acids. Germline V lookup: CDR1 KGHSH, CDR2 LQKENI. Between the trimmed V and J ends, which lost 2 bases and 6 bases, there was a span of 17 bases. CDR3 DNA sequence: TGTGCCAGCTCACCAAAAATTTCGGCGACCGGCAATGAGCAGTTCTTC. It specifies CASSPKISATGNEQFF.

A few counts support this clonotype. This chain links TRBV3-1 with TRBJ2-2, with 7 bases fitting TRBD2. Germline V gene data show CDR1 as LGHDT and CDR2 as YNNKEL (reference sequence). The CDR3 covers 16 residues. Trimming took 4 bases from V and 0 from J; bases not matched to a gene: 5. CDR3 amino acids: CASSPTRGANTGELFF. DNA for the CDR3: TGTGCCAGCAGCCCGACTCGGGGGGCGAACACCGGGGAGCTGTTTTTT.

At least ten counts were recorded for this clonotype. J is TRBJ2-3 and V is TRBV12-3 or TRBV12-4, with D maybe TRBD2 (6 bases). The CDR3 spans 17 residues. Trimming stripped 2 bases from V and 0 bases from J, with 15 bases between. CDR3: CASSLFSGYASTDTQYF. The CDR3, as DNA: TGTGCCAGCAGTTTATTCAGCGGGTACGCAAGCACAGATACGCAGTATTTT.

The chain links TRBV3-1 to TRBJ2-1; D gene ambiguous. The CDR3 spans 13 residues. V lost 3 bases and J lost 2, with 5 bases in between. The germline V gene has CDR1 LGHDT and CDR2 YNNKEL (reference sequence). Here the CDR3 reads CASSQMAYNEQFF. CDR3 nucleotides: TGTGCCAGCAGCCAGATGGCCTACAATGAGCAGTTCTTC.

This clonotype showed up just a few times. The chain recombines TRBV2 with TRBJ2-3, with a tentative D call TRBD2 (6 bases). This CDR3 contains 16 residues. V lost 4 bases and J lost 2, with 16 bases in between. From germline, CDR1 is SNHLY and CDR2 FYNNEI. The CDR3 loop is CASSALASGLTDTQYF. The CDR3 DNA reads TGTGCCAGCAGTGCACTAGCCAGCGGCCTCACAGATACGCAGTATTTT. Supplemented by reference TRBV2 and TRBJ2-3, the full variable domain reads EPEVTQTPSHQVTQMGQEVILRCVPISNHLYFYWYRQILGQKVEFLVSFYNNEISEKSEIFDDQFSVERPDGSNFTLKIRSTKLEDSAMYFCASSALASGLTDTQYFGPGTRLTVL.

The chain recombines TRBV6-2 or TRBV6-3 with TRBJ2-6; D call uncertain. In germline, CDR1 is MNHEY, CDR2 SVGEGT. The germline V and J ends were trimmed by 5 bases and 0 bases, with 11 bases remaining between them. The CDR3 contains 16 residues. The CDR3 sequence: CASSPLQSSGANVLTF. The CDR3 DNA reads TGTGCCAGCAGTCCACTACAGAGCTCTGGGGCCAACGTCCTGACTTTC.

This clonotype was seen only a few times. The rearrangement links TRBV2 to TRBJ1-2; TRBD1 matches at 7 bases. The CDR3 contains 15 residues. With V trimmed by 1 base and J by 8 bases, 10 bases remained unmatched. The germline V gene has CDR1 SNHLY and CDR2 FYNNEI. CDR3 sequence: CASSEVGTAKEGYTF. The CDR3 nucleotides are TGTGCCAGCAGTGAAGTTGGGACAGCGAAGGAGGGCTACACCTTC.

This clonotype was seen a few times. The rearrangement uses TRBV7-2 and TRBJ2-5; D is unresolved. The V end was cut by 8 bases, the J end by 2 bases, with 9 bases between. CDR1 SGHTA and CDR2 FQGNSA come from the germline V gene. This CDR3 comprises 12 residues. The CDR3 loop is CASAPRQETQYF. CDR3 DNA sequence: TGTGCCAGCGCCCCGAGGCAAGAGACCCAGTACTTC.

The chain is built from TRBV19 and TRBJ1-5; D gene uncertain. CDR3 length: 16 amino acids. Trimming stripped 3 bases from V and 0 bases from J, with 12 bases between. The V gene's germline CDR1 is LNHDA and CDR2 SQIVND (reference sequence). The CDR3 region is CASSIQGSASNQPQHF. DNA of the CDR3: TGTGCCAGTAGTATCCAAGGCTCAGCTAGCAATCAGCCCCAGCATTTT.